Listed here are 25 T cell receptor beta chains from one sample, sequenced in a study of lymphopenia after photon versus proton radiotherapy. Using immunoSEQ multiplex PCR, the repertoire was profiled, and TCRdb retains in-frame clones only, with some absent. The table records 55,000 to 85,000 clones, under 95% of them present only once. Sample: peripheral blood, taken from a patient treated with photon-based radiotherapy. The receptors originated from a woman in her thirties or forties with cholangiocarcinoma.

The genes are TRBV9 and TRBJ1-2; a weak D match, TRBD1 (5 bases). Trimming shortened V by 0 bases and J by 8 bases, and 11 bases separated the two germline ends. CDR3 length: 13 amino acids. CDR1 is SGDLS and CDR2 is YYNGEE in the germline V gene. Here the CDR3 DNA reads TGTGCCAGCAGCGTAGTGCCGGGGCCCGGCTACACCTTC. This gives the protein CASSVVPGPGYTF.

The chain is built from TRBV7-9 and TRBJ2-3; the match to TRBD2 covers 10 bases. V shed 3 bases, J shed 0 bases, and the junction held 6 bases outside the gene matches. The V gene's germline CDR1 is SEHNR and CDR2 FQNEAQ (reference sequence). The CDR3 is 17 amino acids. CDR3 bases: TGTGCCAGCAGCTTCTCCGGGACTAGCGCAAGCACAGATACGCAGTATTTT. It is translated as CASSFSGTSASTDTQYF.

The table lists this clone with a few counts. The gene calls are TRBV7-2 and TRBJ2-1; weak D call: TRBD1 (5 bases). This CDR3 spans 12 amino acids. The germline gives CDR1 SGHTA, CDR2 FQGNSA. Trimming took off 6 bases at V and 9 bases at J, with 12 bases between the two ends. Here the CDR3 DNA reads TGTGCCAGCAGTGGTAGGGGCAGTGAGCAGTTCTTC. It specifies CASSGRGSEQFF.

This clone came up once. The V call is TRBV10-3, the J call TRBJ2-1; D remains unclear. CDR3 size: 13 residues. V was cut by 7 bases and J by 5 bases, with 12 bases left in between. CDR1 and CDR2 from the germline V gene are ENHRY and SYGVKD. CDR3 nucleotide sequence: TGTGCCATCACCAGAGCCCCCGACAATGAGCAGTTCTTC. Protein product: CAITRAPDNEQFF.

The chain links TRBV6-5 to TRBJ2-2; D gene ambiguous. The length of the CDR3 is 12 residues. Germline assignment: CDR1 MNHEY and CDR2 SVGAGI. Trimming removed 6 bases at V and 6 bases at J, with 8 bases between. CDR3 sequence: CASSLQSGELFF. The CDR3 DNA sequence: TGTGCCAGCAGCTTACAATCCGGGGAGCTGTTTTTT.

The rearrangement links TRBV5-1 to TRBJ1-1; 8 bases line up with TRBD1. The germline V gene encodes CDR1 SGHRS and CDR2 YFSETQ. V was pared by 3 bases and J by 1 base, with 8 bases of the junction left unmatched. This CDR3 contains 16 residues. CDR3 in DNA: TGCGCCAGCAGCTCCAGGACAGGGCGGAAGAACACTGAAGCTTTCTTT. This encodes CASSSRTGRKNTEAFF.

The J gene is TRBJ2-3, the V gene TRBV27, with D possibly TRBD2 on 5 matching bases. The CDR3 totals 15 residues. In germline, CDR1 is MNHEY, CDR2 SMNVEV (reference sequence). V was cut by 5 bases and J by 2 bases, with 14 bases left in between. The CDR3 DNA reads as TGTGCCAGCAGTACTAGGGCCCCTACCACAGATACGCAGTATTTT. This gives the protein CASSTRAPTTDTQYF.

The gene calls are TRBV9 and TRBJ1-4; D remains ambiguous. V was shortened by 4 bases and J by 0 bases, with 7 bases between the two germline ends. This CDR3 comprises 14 residues. Germline V gene sequence: CDR1 SGDLS, CDR2 YYNGEE. The CDR3 protein is CASSSRATNEKLFF. The CDR3 nucleotides read TGTGCCAGCAGCTCCCGTGCAACTAATGAAAAACTGTTTTTT.

This chain uses TRBV6-5 with TRBJ1-1; 7 bases are shared with TRBD1. Germline-derived CDR1 and CDR2 are MNHEY and SVGAGI. V dropped 5 bases and J dropped 0; count of bases not matched to a gene: 3. The CDR3 has 14 residues. The CDR3 region has the DNA TGTGCCAGCAGTCCACAGGGGATGAACACTGAAGCTTTCTTT. Its translation is CASSPQGMNTEAFF.

V usage is TRBV9 and J usage is TRBJ2-7, with D possibly being TRBD1 or TRBD2 (5 bases each). CDR3 length: 14 residues. Per germline, CDR1 SGDLS and CDR2 YYNGEE. Trimming stripped 3 bases from V and 3 bases from J, with 13 bases between. In DNA form, the CDR3 reads TGTGCCAGCAGCGCCCGGGACGGAAGCTACGAGCAGTACTTC. It codes for CASSARDGSYEQYF.

This clone has only one observation. The rearrangement joins TRBV6-6 to TRBJ1-2; D uncertain. From germline, CDR1 is MNHNY and CDR2 SVGAGI (reference sequence). This CDR3 is 12 amino acids long. V lost 7 bases, J lost 6 bases, and 12 bases lay in between. CDR3: CASTLNLDGYTF. The CDR3 DNA follows: TGTGCCAGCACCTTAAACCTGGATGGCTACACCTTC.

This clone showed up just once. The J gene is TRBJ2-7, the V gene TRBV15; D might be TRBD1 or TRBD2, each matching 5 bases. Germline V gene sequence: CDR1 LNHNV, CDR2 YYDKDF (reference sequence). This CDR3 is 13 amino acids long. V lost 5 bases, J lost 7 bases, and 15 bases lay in between. The CDR3 protein is CATSRVRGWEQYF. The CDR3 DNA reads TGTGCCACCAGCCGAGTGAGGGGATGGGAGCAGTACTTC.

The rearrangement joins TRBV10-2 to TRBJ1-4; D unclear. The germline V and J ends were trimmed by 7 bases and 3 bases, with 9 bases remaining between them. The length of the CDR3 is 13 residues. Per germline, CDR1 WSHSY and CDR2 SAAADI. The CDR3 coding sequence is TGCGCCAGCATGAGTTTCTCTAATGAAAAACTGTTTTTT. Amino acid sequence: CASMSFSNEKLFF.

The chain couples TRBV30 to TRBJ1-3; D might be TRBD1 (5 bases). The CDR3 is made up of 13 amino acids. V was cut by 6 bases and J by 0 bases, with 9 bases left in between. Germline V lookup: CDR1 GTSNPN, CDR2 SVGIG (reference sequence). The CDR3 reads CACPGTSGNTIYF. In nucleotides, the CDR3 is TGTGCCTGCCCAGGGACCTCTGGAAACACCATATATTTT.

The chain carries TRBV5-1 and TRBJ2-2; possibly TRBD1 for D (7 bases). V dropped 1 base and J dropped 4 bases, with 11 bases sitting between them. CDR3 length equals 15 residues. The germline V gene has CDR1 SGHRS and CDR2 YFSETQ. CDR3 sequence reads: CASSLPGGFTGELFF. The CDR3 DNA reads TGCGCCAGCAGCTTGCCAGGGGGGTTCACCGGGGAGCTGTTTTTT.

The gene calls are TRBV9 and TRBJ2-1; D might be TRBD2 (6 bases). The CDR3 has 15 residues. The V gene's germline CDR1 is SGDLS and CDR2 YYNGEE. V gave up 0 bases and J gave up 3 bases, with 10 bases separating them. CDR3 bases: TGTGCCAGCAGCGTAGGGGCTAGCGACTACAATGAGCAGTTCTTC. Translating gives CASSVGASDYNEQFF.

The V call is TRBV7-9, the J call TRBJ1-2; the match to TRBD1 covers 8 bases. The CDR3 runs to 16 residues. V gave up 0 bases and J gave up 3 bases; unmatched junction bases: 6. CDR1 is SEHNR, CDR2 FQNEAQ, per germline (reference sequence). CDR3 region: CASSLASATGDYGYTF. CDR3 nucleotide sequence: TGTGCCAGCAGCTTAGCGTCCGCGACAGGGGACTATGGCTACACCTTC.

Points on this clone: Other DNA sequences in the same sample also yield this CDR3. CDR3 sequence (DNA): TGTGCCAGCAGCTTGGGGGGTGAAGCTTTCTTT. Its translation is CASSLGGEAFF. The rearrangement links TRBV5-4 to TRBJ1-1; D is unclear. The CDR3 has 11 amino acids. Trimming removed 0 bases at V and 7 bases at J, with 4 bases between. CDR1 is SGHNT and CDR2 is YYREEE in the germline V gene (reference sequence).

The chain combines TRBV4-3 with TRBJ1-2; D is unresolved. With 2 bases removed from V and 2 bases from J, the gap between germline ends came to 12 bases. The length of the CDR3 is 15 residues. Germline assignment: CDR1 LGHNA and CDR2 YSLEER. CDR3 nucleotide sequence: TGCGCCAGCAGCCAATTCCGAGGAGGGAACTATGGCTACACCTTC. Encoded protein: CASSQFRGGNYGYTF.

The chain combines TRBV7-9 with TRBJ2-7; 9 nucleotides align to TRBD1. CDR1 and CDR2 (germline): SEHNR, FQNEAQ (reference sequence). Trimming cost V 3 bases and J 1 base; bases outside gene matches: 4. This CDR3 comprises 15 residues. The CDR3 is CASSFLGQGSYEQYF. CDR3 in DNA: TGTGCCAGCAGCTTCCTGGGACAGGGTTCCTACGAGCAGTACTTC.

This chain connects TRBV18 to TRBJ1-3; the match to TRBD1 covers 8 bases. Germline lookup yields CDR1 KGHSH and CDR2 LQKENI. V was pared by 2 bases and J by 1 base, with 4 bases of the junction left unmatched. This CDR3 is 16 amino acids long. For the CDR3, the DNA is TGTGCCAGCTCACCAACGACAGGGGTTTCTGGAAACACCATATATTTT. Amino acid sequence: CASSPTTGVSGNTIYF.

This clone appeared a single time. The J gene is TRBJ2-5, the V gene TRBV7-6; TRBD2 matches 7 bases. The CDR3 is made up of 18 amino acids. After removal of 1 base from V and 5 bases from J, the junction contained 16 bases not matched to a gene. Germline V gene sequence: CDR1 SGHVS, CDR2 FNYEAQ. For the CDR3, the DNA is TGTGCCAGCAGCTTAGGGGAGCGGGGCCCCTGGTTGAGGGAGACCCAGTACTTC. As protein: CASSLGERGPWLRETQYF.

The chain recombines TRBV7-9 with TRBJ2-1, with 7 bases identical to TRBD1. The V and J ends lost 4 bases and 6 bases, in that order; junction bases with no gene match: 12. In germline, CDR1 is SEHNR, CDR2 FQNEAQ (reference sequence). The CDR3 runs to 16 residues. DNA for the CDR3: TGTGCCAGCAGCTCTATCCCGACAGGGTTGTCCAATGAGCAGTTCTTC. Its protein product is CASSSIPTGLSNEQFF.

The genes are TRBV5-6 and TRBJ2-2; 8 bases fit TRBD2. Germline CDR1 SGHDT, CDR2 YYEEEE. J lost 0 bases, V lost 4 bases, and 5 bases had no gene match. This CDR3 is 16 amino acids long. Written as DNA, the CDR3 is TGTGCCAGCAGCCCTCTGACTAGCGCGAACACCGGGGAGCTGTTTTTT. Translating gives CASSPLTSANTGELFF.

The CDR3 DNA sequence: TGCGCCAGCAGTCAATCCGAGACCGCGAATCATCAGCCCCAGCATTTT. This gives the protein CASSQSETANHQPQHF. V is TRBV23-1 and J is TRBJ1-5; D remains ambiguous. TRBV23-1 is identified as an open reading frame with a role that is uncertain. V gave up 0 bases and J gave up 5 bases, with 14 bases separating them. This CDR3 has 16 amino acids.